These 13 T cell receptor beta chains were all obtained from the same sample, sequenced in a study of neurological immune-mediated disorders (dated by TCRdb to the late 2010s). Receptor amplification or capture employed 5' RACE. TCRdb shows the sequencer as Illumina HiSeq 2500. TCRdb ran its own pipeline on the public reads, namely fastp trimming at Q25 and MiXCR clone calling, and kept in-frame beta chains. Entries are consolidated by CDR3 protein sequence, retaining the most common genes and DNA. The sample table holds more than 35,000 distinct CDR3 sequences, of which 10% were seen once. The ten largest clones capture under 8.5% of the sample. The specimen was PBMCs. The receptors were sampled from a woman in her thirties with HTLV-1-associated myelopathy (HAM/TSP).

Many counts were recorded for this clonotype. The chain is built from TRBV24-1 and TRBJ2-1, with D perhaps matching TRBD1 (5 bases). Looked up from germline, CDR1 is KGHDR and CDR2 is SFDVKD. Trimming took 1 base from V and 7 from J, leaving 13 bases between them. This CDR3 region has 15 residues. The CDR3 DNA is TGTGCCACCAGTGATTTTCGGCAGGGAACAAATGAGCAGTTCTTC. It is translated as CATSDFRQGTNEQFF.

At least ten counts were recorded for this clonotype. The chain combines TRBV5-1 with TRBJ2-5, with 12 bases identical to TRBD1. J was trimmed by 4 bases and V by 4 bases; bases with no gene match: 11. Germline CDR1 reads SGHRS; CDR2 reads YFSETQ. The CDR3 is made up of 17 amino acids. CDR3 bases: TGCGCCAGCAGCCCGGGGCTCGGGACAGGGGGCGGAGAGACCCAGTACTTC. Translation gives CASSPGLGTGGGETQYF.

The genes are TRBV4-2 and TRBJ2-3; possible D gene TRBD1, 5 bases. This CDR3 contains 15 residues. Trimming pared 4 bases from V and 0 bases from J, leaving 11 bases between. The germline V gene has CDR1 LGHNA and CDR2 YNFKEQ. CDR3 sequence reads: CASSPSAGSTDTQYF. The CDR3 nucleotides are TGTGCCAGCAGCCCGAGCGCAGGGAGCACAGATACGCAGTATTTT.

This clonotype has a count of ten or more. CDR3 sequence: CASRNQGLSNEKLFF. The CDR3 DNA follows: TGTGCCAGCAGAAACCAGGGTTTATCTAATGAAAAACTGTTTTTT. The chain combines TRBV12-3 or TRBV12-4 with TRBJ1-4, with D possibly being TRBD1 (5 bases). The CDR3 covers 15 residues. V shed 6 bases and J shed 3 bases, with 14 bases lying between them.

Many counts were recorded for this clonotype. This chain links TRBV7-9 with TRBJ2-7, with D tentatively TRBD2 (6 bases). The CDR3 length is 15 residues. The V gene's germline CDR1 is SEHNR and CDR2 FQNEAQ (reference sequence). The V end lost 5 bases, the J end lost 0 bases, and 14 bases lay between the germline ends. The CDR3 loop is CASSLSVGSSYEQYF. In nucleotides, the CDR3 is TGTGCCAGCAGCCTCAGCGTCGGGAGCTCCTACGAGCAGTACTTC.

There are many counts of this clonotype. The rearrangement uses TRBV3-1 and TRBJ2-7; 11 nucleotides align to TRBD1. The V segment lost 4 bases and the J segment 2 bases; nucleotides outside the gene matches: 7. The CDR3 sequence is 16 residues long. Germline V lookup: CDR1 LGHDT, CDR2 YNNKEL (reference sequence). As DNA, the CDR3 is TGTGCCAGCAGCCCCAGGGACAGGGGGGTTGCCTACGAGCAGTACTTC. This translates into CASSPRDRGVAYEQYF.

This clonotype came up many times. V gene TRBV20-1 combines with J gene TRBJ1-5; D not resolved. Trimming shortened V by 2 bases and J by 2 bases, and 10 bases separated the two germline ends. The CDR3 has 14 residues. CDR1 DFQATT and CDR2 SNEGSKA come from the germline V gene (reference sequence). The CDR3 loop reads CSARSGVGNQPQHF. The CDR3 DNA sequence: TGCAGTGCTAGATCCGGGGTAGGCAATCAGCCCCAGCATTTT.

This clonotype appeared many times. CDR3 protein: CAWSPGFPIGGELFF. The CDR3, as DNA: TGTGCCTGGAGCCCGGGATTTCCTATAGGCGGGGAGCTGTTTTTT. The chain has TRBV30 and TRBJ2-2; a weak D match, TRBD2 (5 bases). The CDR3 spans 15 residues. Trimming shortened V by 3 bases and J by 7 bases, and 18 bases separated the two germline ends. Germline V CDR1 and CDR2: GTSNPN, SVGIG (reference sequence). Full variable domain (remainder filled in from reference TRBV30 and TRBJ2-2): SQTIHQWPATLVQPVGSPLSLECTVEGTSNPNLYWYRQAAGRGLQLLFYSVGIGQISSEVPQNLSASRPQDRQFILSSKKLLLSDSGFYLCAWSPGFPIGGELFFGEGSRLTVL.

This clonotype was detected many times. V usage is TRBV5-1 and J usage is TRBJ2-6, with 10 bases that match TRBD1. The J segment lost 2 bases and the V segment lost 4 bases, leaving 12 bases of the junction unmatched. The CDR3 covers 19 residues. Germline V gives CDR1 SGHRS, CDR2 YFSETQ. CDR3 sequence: CASSRVFGTGVAGANVLTF. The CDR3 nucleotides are TGCGCCAGCAGCCGCGTTTTTGGGACAGGGGTCGCTGGGGCCAACGTCCTGACTTTC.

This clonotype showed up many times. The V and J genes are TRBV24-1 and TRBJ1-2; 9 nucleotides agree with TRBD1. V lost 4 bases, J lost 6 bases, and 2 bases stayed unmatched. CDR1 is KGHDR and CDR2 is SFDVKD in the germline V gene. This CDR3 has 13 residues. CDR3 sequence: CATSDRQGDGYTF. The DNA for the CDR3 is TGTGCCACCAGTGACCGACAGGGGGATGGCTACACCTTC.

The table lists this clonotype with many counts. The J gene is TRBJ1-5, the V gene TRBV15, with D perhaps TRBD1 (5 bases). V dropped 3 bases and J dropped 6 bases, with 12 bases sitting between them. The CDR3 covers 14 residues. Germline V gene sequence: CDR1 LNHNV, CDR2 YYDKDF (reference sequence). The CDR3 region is CATSRAGFGQPQHF. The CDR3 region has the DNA TGTGCCACCAGCAGGGCAGGGTTTGGTCAGCCCCAGCATTTT.

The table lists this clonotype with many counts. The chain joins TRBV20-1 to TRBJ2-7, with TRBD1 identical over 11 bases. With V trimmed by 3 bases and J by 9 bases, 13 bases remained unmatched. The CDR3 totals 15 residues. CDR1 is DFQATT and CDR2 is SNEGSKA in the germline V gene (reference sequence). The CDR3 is CSASIWDRGYKGQYF. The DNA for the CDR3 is TGCAGTGCTAGTATATGGGACAGGGGGTACAAAGGGCAGTACTTC.

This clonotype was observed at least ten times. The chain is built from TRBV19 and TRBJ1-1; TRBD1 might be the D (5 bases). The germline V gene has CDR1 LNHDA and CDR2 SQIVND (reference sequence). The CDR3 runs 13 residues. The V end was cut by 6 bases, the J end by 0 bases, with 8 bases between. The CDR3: CASSSTVNTEAFF. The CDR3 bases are TGTGCCAGTAGCTCGACAGTGAACACTGAAGCTTTCTTT.